This TCR beta chain is drawn from a study of prognosis after radiotherapy for stage I lung cancer. In its sample, this clonotype was seen a few times. Genomic DNA provided the template from which TCR beta CDR3 was amplified by two-round multiplex PCR. The authors ran first-round PCR with primers specific to each TRBV and TRBJ gene. TCRdb fed the multiplex PCR reads into MiXCR, producing one record per CDR3 protein. The sample holds 20,000 to 25,000 distinct CDR3 sequences, approximately 35% seen once. CT and PET/CT found no node involvement in any patient, and none had received chemotherapy or radiotherapy before or had other malignancies. This clonotype was sampled from a donor over 45 with non-small cell lung cancer. This material consisted of PBMCs, taken before or after stereotactic body radiation therapy (not recorded which).

CDR3 protein: CSVEVRVASPQETQYF. DNA of the CDR3: TGCAGCGTTGAAGTTCGGGTGGCTAGCCCCCAAGAGACCCAGTACTTC. The genes are TRBV29-1 and TRBJ2-5, with D possibly matching TRBD2 (5 bases). V shed 1 base and J shed 1 base, with 16 bases lying between them. The CDR3 runs to 16 residues. Germline loops: CDR1 SQVTM, CDR2 ANQGSEA.